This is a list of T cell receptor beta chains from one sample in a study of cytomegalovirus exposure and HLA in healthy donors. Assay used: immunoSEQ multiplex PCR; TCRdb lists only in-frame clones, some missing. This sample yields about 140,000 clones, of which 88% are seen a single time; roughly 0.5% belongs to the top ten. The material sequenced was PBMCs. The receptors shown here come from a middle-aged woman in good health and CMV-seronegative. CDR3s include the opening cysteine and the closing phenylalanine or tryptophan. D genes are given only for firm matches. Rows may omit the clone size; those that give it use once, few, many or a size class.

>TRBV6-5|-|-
CASSYGTTNYGYTF
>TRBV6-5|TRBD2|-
CASSLLAGVVDTQYF
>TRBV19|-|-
CASSIGSETEAFF
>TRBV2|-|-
CASSERGSTGELFF
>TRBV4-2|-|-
CASSQASGQSYNEQFF
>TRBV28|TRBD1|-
CASIRDRGGTQYF
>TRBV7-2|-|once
CASSLQGGEQYF
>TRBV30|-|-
CAWIPGTSPYNEQFF
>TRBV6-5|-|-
CARTAHSYEQYF
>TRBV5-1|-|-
CASSLTGSPYNEQFF
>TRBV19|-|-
CASSPGLFSNQPQHF
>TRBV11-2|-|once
CASSLAGTDTQYF
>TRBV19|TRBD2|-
CASILGGADTGELFF
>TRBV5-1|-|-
CASSPPSHNEQFF
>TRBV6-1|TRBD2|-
CASSEVTSGGGGNIQYF
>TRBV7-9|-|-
CSSSDLGGPSGANVLTF
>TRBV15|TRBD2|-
CATSRAGLADNEQFF
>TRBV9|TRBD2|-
CASRVAGASYNEQFF
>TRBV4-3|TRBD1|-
CASSQVLGGLSYNEQFF
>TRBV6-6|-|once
CASSLPGWTYNEQFF
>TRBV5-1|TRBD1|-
CASSLGTGPPYEQYF
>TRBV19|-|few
CASRGYTTDTQYF
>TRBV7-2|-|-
CASSLRGGVGGNEQFF
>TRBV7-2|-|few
CASRQGNEKLFF
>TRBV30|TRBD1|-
CAWSRQGAEPQHF
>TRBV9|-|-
CASSVHRGGNTGELFF
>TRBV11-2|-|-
CASSLGGPRYEQFF
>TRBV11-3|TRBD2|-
CASSLSPGLAGGRDTQYF
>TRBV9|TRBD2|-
CASGQELSAGAYNEQFF
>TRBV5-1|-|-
CASSGGVQSFRPGYGYTF
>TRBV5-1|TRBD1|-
CASSMGQGADTQYF
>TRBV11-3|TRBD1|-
CASSLDAPRGQGSETQYF
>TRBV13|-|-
CASSQHGNTIYF
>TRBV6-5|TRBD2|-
CATRLASYNEQFF
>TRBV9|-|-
CASSVAISTGELFF
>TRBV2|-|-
CAGRTANQPQHF
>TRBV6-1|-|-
CASSWSPTASYEQYF
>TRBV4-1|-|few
CASSRGGLNTGELFF
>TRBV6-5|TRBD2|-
CASSYSSGDYNEQFF
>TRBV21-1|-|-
CASSKLLETDFYEQYF
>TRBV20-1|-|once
CSPAGNYEQYF
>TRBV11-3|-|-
CASSPRQWSNEQFF
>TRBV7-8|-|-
CASSSIPRGNYGYTF
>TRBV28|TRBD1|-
CASSLGDRGITEAFF
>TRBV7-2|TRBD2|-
CASRQTRAGDEQFF
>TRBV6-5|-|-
CASSPTPGAQGKLFF